This T cell receptor (beta chain) was captured in a study of T cells in narcolepsy. At the level of the study: Enrolled donors included narcolepsy type 1 or type 2 patients and healthy controls. Study conclusions and caveats: HCRT-specific and TRIB2-specific autoreactive clonotypes appeared among same-patient CSF and blood CD4+ clonotypes. Some memory CD4+ repertoires had no autoreactive clone sequences. Blood of same and different patients, but not healthy controls, reportedly held recurring autoreactive clonotypes.

A note on this clone: The antigen is not known.

Here immunoSEQ multiplex PCR was the method, and the copy in TCRdb shows in-frame clones only, minus some. The sample shows about 34,000 clones, 75% to 85% of them seen only once. The CDR3 is 16 amino acids. Germline values: CDR1 SGHRS, CDR2 YFSETQ. Trimming stripped 0 bases from V and 6 bases from J, with 16 bases between. Sequenced: CD45RA- memory CD4+ T cells from PBMCs. The source is a human donor with narcolepsy. V usage is TRBV5-1 and J usage is TRBJ1-5, with D hard to call. CDR3 coding DNA: TGCGCCAGCAGCTTGGCCGCGGAATCGCGGGGTCAGCCCCAGCATTTT. It translates to CASSLAAESRGQPQHF. Together with reference TRBV5-1 and TRBJ1-5, the CDR3 gives the full variable domain: KAGVTQTPRYLIKTRGQQVTLSCSPISGHRSVSWYQQTPGQGLQFLFEYFSETQRNKGNFPGRFSGRQFSNSRSEMNVSTLELGDSALYLCASSLAAESRGQPQHFGDGTRLSIL.